This entry describes one T cell receptor (beta chain). This entry belongs to a study of blood T cell repertoires in COVID-19. For the study at large: Samples came from the United States, Italy and Spain, spanning acute and convalescent COVID-19.

In the original workflow: The assay estimated nucleated cells by amplifying reference gene primers. Sequencing was performed with immunoSEQ multiplex PCR; in TCRdb, only in-frame clones are kept and a portion is missing. V, J and clone size reflect that table, while D and trimming were determined from the DNA. The sample records 95,000 or so clones, 81% being singletons. Trimming took 0 bases from V and 8 from J; bases not matched to a gene: 3. The CDR3 consists of 13 residues. Per the germline V gene, CDR1 is SGHRS and CDR2 is YFSETQ. The V gene is TRBV5-1, the J gene TRBJ1-1; 8 positions agree with TRBD1. The source is an older man with active or convalescent COVID-19. Sequences were obtained from peripheral blood. The CDR3: CASSLGQGLEAFF. DNA for the CDR3: TGCGCCAGCAGCTTGGGACAGGGGTTGGAAGCTTTCTTT.